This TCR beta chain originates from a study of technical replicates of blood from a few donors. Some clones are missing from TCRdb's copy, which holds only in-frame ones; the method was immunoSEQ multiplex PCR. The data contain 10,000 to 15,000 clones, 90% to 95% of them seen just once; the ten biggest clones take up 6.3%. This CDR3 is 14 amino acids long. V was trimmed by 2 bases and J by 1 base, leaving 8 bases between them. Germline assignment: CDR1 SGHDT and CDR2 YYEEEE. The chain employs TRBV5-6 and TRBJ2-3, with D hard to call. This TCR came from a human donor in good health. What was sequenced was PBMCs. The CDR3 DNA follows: TGTGCCAGCAGCTTTAACGGAGGCACAGATACGCAGTATTTT. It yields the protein CASSFNGGTDTQYF.